This T cell receptor (beta chain) was identified in a study of shared T cell receptors in the human thymus. Unmatched junction bases numbered 3, after V lost 4 bases and J lost 1 base. The germline gives CDR1 MGHDK, CDR2 SYGVNS. The CDR3 loop spans 14 amino acids. The repertoire was sequenced with immunoSEQ multiplex PCR; TCRdb's copy has only in-frame clones and lacks some. The sample lists over 450,000 clones, approximately 78% occurring once. This same sample was also part of a study on human thymus T cells. That source adds: Healthy Finnish infants undergoing corrective surgery for congenital heart defects were the donors. It was from resections taken during corrective heart surgery that the thymus tissue came.

This TCR derives from a boy under three years old with a congenital heart defect. The chain links TRBV25-1 to TRBJ1-1, with 7 bases that match TRBD1. The sample was thymocytes. Here the CDR3 DNA reads TGTGCCAGCAGTGGGGGGGACAGGAACACTGAAGCTTTCTTT. The encoded protein is CASSGGDRNTEAFF. The full variable domain, in which reference TRBV25-1 and TRBJ1-1 provide the parts outside the CDR3, is EADIYQTPRYLVIGTGKKITLECSQTMGHDKMYWYQQDPGMELHLIHYSYGVNSTEKGDLSSESTVSRIRTEHFPLTLESARPSHTSQYLCASSGGDRNTEAFFGQGTRLTVV.